The sequence of this TCR beta chain was determined in a study of blood T cell repertoires in COVID-19 (dated by TCRdb to 2020 to 2021). Background on the whole study: The collaborator samples originated in the United States, Italy and Spain and spanned the acute and convalescent phases of COVID-19. Where HLA class I and class II types were available, the types were taken from metadata supplied by the sample provider, not from assay-based typing. The repertoires were released in a freely available public database intended as a resource for research on the immune response to SARS-CoV-2. The prospective study material was composed of cDNA or gDNA derived from T cells, B-cell-depleted T cells, or PBMCs. Samples came from the ongoing ImmuneRACE study (first 160 participants) plus 1,254 subjects from 6 global collaborators. The dataset comprised deeply sampled blood TCRbeta repertoires from subjects exposed to, actively infected with, or recovered from COVID-19. Sample metadata almost always included a de-identified subject ID, COVID-19 status, age in years and sex. What the study reported, not specific to this receptor: The quantity of clinical and demographic metadata differed by source and by participant and was supplied without curation.

Whole blood was collected in K2EDTA tubes by collaborating institutions according to the institutions' own protocols. For TCRbeta analysis, collaborators shipped samples in one of three forms: frozen whole blood, isolated PBMCs, or DNA extracted from either of those sample types. Notes on this clone: Its antigen is unknown. Base qualities were left out, and no much larger clone turns up one base away.

The germline ends are 22 bases apart after V is trimmed by 6 bases and J by 7 bases. Per the germline V gene, SNHLY is the CDR1 and FYNNEI is the CDR2. The CDR3 runs 16 amino acids, cysteine and phenylalanine included. Left in the record is the CDR3 DNA by itself, 48 bases read in frame from the first base. The immunoSEQ Assay, a bias-controlled multiplex PCR, was used to amplify TCRbeta CDR3 regions from genomic DNA. As for the authors' bioinformatics: Nucleated cell counts per sample were estimated from amplification of reference gene primers within the assay. Sequence reads were collapsed and filtered to measure the absolute abundance of every unique TCRbeta CDR3 rearrangement. For each sample, productive Simpson clonality was calculated as the square root of Simpson's diversity index across productive rearrangements. The clones in this table, taken by TCRdb from immuneACCESS, are in-frame only. Not every clone is retained; where verified, under half of the shortfall comes from an unresolved V gene, and the cause of the rest is unknown. V, J and clone size are those of that table, while D and trimming were read from the DNA. In all, the sample holds about 200,000 clones, and 89% of those were seen once. The ten largest make up approximately 6.7% of the sample.

The sequence derives from a middle-aged man with acute or convalescent COVID-19. The sequence joins TRBV2 to TRBJ2-4; TRBD1 might be the D gene, on 6 matching bases. Specimen: peripheral blood. The DNA is as follows: TGTGCCAGCAGCAACTTCAGGGGCGGCCTCCCGAACATTCAGTACTTC. The resulting protein is CASSNFRGGLPNIQYF.